The 21 T cell receptor beta chains below all came from one sample that was sequenced in a study of response to subunit inactivated influenza vaccine. One entry per CDR3 protein, called by TCRdb with MiXCR from the RT-PCR reads. The sample yields around 580,000 distinct CDR3 sequences, approximately 10% seen once. The sample was PBMCs from blood, taken on the day of vaccination. The receptors were sampled from a man in his fifties or sixties who received an inactivated influenza vaccine.

This chain uses TRBV20-1 with TRBJ2-5, with D hard to call. The CDR3 has 14 amino acids. Trimming removed 2 bases at V and 1 base at J, with 11 bases between. Germline loops: CDR1 DFQATT, CDR2 SNEGSKA (reference sequence). CDR3 in DNA: TGCAGTGCTAGAAAGCGTCAGAGCCAAGAGACCCAGTACTTC. Translation gives CSARKRQSQETQYF.

This clonotype was seen only a few times. The chain combines TRBV27 with TRBJ1-2; unclear D gene. The V gene lost 0 bases and the J gene lost 5 bases, with 7 bases spanning the gap. CDR3 length: 13 amino acids. CDR1 is MNHEY, CDR2 SMNVEV, per germline (reference sequence). CDR3 in amino acids: CASSLSNGYGYTF. CDR3 DNA: TGTGCCAGCAGTTTATCGAACGGTTATGGCTACACCTTC.

In its sample, this clonotype was seen many times. The chain couples TRBV28 to TRBJ2-7; D remains unclear. The germline V gene encodes CDR1 MDHEN and CDR2 SYDVKM. This CDR3 spans 13 amino acids. The V gene lost 2 bases and the J gene lost 2 bases, with 7 bases spanning the gap. The CDR3: CASSLTATYEQYF. CDR3 bases: TGTGCCAGCAGTTTAACCGCGACCTACGAGCAGTACTTC.

CDR3 region: CASSIDRTQGAQHF. CDR3 nucleotides: TGTGCCAGCAGTATTGACAGGACCCAAGGGGCCCAGCATTTT. The gene calls are TRBV6-1 and TRBJ1-5; a weak D match, TRBD1 (6 bases). Trimming removed 5 bases at V and 11 bases at J, with 19 bases between. The germline V gene encodes CDR1 MNHNS and CDR2 SASEGT. The length of the CDR3 is 14 residues.

This clonotype was seen a handful of times. The V and J genes are TRBV7-2 and TRBJ2-2, with 8 positions matching TRBD2. V lost 2 bases to trimming and J lost 4 bases; unmatched junction nucleotides: 6. This CDR3 contains 16 residues. Germline assignment: CDR1 SGHTA and CDR2 FQGNSA. The CDR3 DNA sequence: TGTGCCAGCAGCTTATTGGCGGGAGGAGTCACCGGGGAGCTGTTTTTT. Translating it yields CASSLLAGGVTGELFF.

The V gene is TRBV29-1, the J gene TRBJ2-1; the match to TRBD2 covers 12 bases. The CDR3 loop spans 16 amino acids. Germline V gene sequence: CDR1 SQVTM, CDR2 ANQGSEA. V lost 0 bases to trimming and J lost 6 bases; unmatched junction nucleotides: 6. CDR3 sequence reads: CSVEDWLAGGPNEQFF. The DNA of the CDR3 is TGCAGCGTTGAAGATTGGCTAGCGGGAGGGCCCAATGAGCAGTTCTTC.

This chain links TRBV3-1 with TRBJ2-5; no firm D call. CDR3 length: 11 residues. Trimming stripped 1 base from V and 9 bases from J, with 6 bases between. CDR1 and CDR2 (germline): LGHDT, YNNKEL (reference sequence). The CDR3 coding sequence is TGTGCCAGCAGCCAAGTAGATTCCCAGTACTTC. Its protein is CASSQVDSQYF.

This clonotype showed up many times. The chain couples TRBV12-3 or TRBV12-4 to TRBJ2-1, with D tentatively TRBD2 (6 bases). Trimming took 8 bases from V and 8 from J, leaving 16 bases between them. The CDR3 contains 13 residues. CDR3 protein: CASGSGSNDEQFF. In DNA form, the CDR3 reads TGTGCCAGCGGTAGCGGAAGTAACGATGAGCAGTTCTTC.

This chain connects TRBV5-1 to TRBJ2-4; D is undetermined. Germline CDR1 reads SGHRS; CDR2 reads YFSETQ. V lost 1 base and J 8 bases, leaving 10 bases between the germline ends. There are 13 residues in the CDR3. The CDR3 protein is CASSLSGVDIQYF. CDR3 sequence (DNA): TGCGCCAGCAGCTTGTCGGGTGTGGACATTCAGTACTTC. Variable domain in full (rest from reference TRBV5-1 and TRBJ2-4): KAGVTQTPRYLIKTRGQQVTLSCSPISGHRSVSWYQQTPGQGLQFLFEYFSETQRNKGNFPGRFSGRQFSNSRSEMNVSTLELGDSALYLCASSLSGVDIQYFGAGTRLSVL.

The chain recombines TRBV10-3 with TRBJ2-1; 7 bases line up with TRBD2. The CDR3 is 17 residues long. Germline V CDR1 and CDR2: ENHRY, SYGVKD. V dropped 4 bases and J dropped 0; count of bases not matched to a gene: 9. CDR3 protein: CAISGLERGSSYNEQFF. The CDR3 bases are TGTGCCATCAGTGGCTTGGAGCGGGGAAGCTCCTACAATGAGCAGTTCTTC.

In this sample, this clonotype turned up a few times. The chain recombines TRBV29-1 with TRBJ2-1; 9 nucleotides line up with TRBD1. The V segment lost 4 bases and the J segment 14 bases; nucleotides outside the gene matches: 6. The CDR3 has 11 amino acids. In germline, CDR1 is SQVTM, CDR2 ANQGSEA. In DNA, the CDR3 is TGCAGCGTTGTAGGGGACAGGGTAGAGTTCTTC. It yields the protein CSVVGDRVEFF.

This clonotype has more than one count but fewer than ten. V and J are TRBV5-1 and TRBJ1-1, with unresolved D. Germline V gene lookup returns CDR1 SGHRS and CDR2 YFSETQ. The CDR3 covers 13 residues. The V gene lost 5 bases and the J gene lost 2 bases, with 10 bases spanning the gap. CDR3 in DNA: TGCGCCAGCAGACTGGGCCCAAACACTGAAGCTTTCTTT. This gives the protein CASRLGPNTEAFF.

This chain links TRBV5-1 with TRBJ1-2, with D tentatively TRBD1 (5 bases). The V gene's germline CDR1 is SGHRS and CDR2 YFSETQ. The V and J ends lost 0 bases and 5 bases respectively, with 14 bases between them. The CDR3 sequence is 15 residues long. The CDR3 spells CASSLAGSRTYGYTF. The CDR3 nucleotides read TGCGCCAGCAGCTTGGCAGGGTCCAGAACTTATGGCTACACCTTC.

The V call is TRBV28, the J call TRBJ1-3; 8 bases agree with TRBD1. After removal of 1 base from V and 1 base from J, the junction contained 9 bases not matched to a gene. In germline, CDR1 is MDHEN, CDR2 SYDVKM. CDR3 size: 18 residues. CDR3 nucleotides: TGTGCCAGCAGTTTATCGGGGACAGGAGCGGTTTCTGGAAACACCATATATTTT. This translates into CASSLSGTGAVSGNTIYF.

The gene calls are TRBV20-1 and TRBJ2-3, with unresolved D. Per the germline V gene, CDR1 is DFQATT and CDR2 is SNEGSKA (reference sequence). CDR3 size: 14 residues. V lost 4 bases and J 3 bases, leaving 14 bases between the germline ends. Written as DNA, the CDR3 is TGCAGTGCTACATCGACCCCACTGACAGATACGCAGTATTTT. It yields the protein CSATSTPLTDTQYF.

This clonotype came up a few times. The chain is built from TRBV5-1 and TRBJ2-3; the D gene is possibly TRBD1 (5 bases). With 0 bases removed from V and 3 bases from J, the gap between germline ends came to 14 bases. CDR1 is SGHRS and CDR2 is YFSETQ in the germline V gene. The length of the CDR3 is 16 residues. The CDR3 region has the DNA TGCGCCAGCAGCTTGGCCAAGGGGCCCCAGACAGATACGCAGTATTTT. Protein: CASSLAKGPQTDTQYF.

This clonotype was counted a single time. This chain uses TRBV5-1 with TRBJ2-5; the D call may be TRBD1 or TRBD2 (5 bases each). Trimming took 1 base from V and 3 from J, leaving 16 bases between them. Germline V gives CDR1 SGHRS, CDR2 YFSETQ. The CDR3 runs to 16 residues. The CDR3 loop is CASSLTLPGRKETQYF. CDR3 sequence (DNA): TGCGCCAGCAGCTTGACACTCCCGGGACGGAAAGAGACCCAGTACTTC. Full variable domain (outside the CDR3, taken from reference TRBV5-1 and TRBJ2-5): KAGVTQTPRYLIKTRGQQVTLSCSPISGHRSVSWYQQTPGQGLQFLFEYFSETQRNKGNFPGRFSGRQFSNSRSEMNVSTLELGDSALYLCASSLTLPGRKETQYFGPGTRLLVL.

This rearrangement joins TRBV11-2 to TRBJ2-6; perhaps TRBD2 as D (6 bases). Germline V CDR1 and CDR2: SGHAT, FQNNGV. The CDR3 is 16 amino acids. V lost 5 bases to trimming and J lost 4 bases, with 15 bases between them. The CDR3 protein is CASSKGGAGGANVLTF. Here the CDR3 DNA reads TGTGCCAGCAGCAAAGGCGGGGCCGGAGGGGCCAACGTCCTGACTTTC.

V and J are TRBV11-2 and TRBJ2-7; TRBD1 might be the D (6 bases). The CDR3 contains 14 residues. V lost 6 bases and J lost 5, with 17 bases in between. CDR1 and CDR2 from the germline V gene are SGHAT and FQNNGV. CDR3 amino acids: CASRLRGFGNEQYF. In DNA, the CDR3 is TGTGCCAGCAGACTCAGGGGATTTGGGAACGAGCAGTACTTC. The full variable domain, its missing parts supplied by reference TRBV11-2 and TRBJ2-7, is EAGVAQSPRYKIIEKRQSVAFWCNPISGHATLYWYQQILGQGPKLLIQFQNNGVVDDSQLPKDRFSAERLKGVDSTLKIQPAKLEDSAVYLCASRLRGFGNEQYFGPGTRLTVT.

The sample holds a few counts of this clonotype. The chain joins TRBV20-1 to TRBJ2-5; maybe TRBD1 (6 bases). Germline values: CDR1 DFQATT, CDR2 SNEGSKA (reference sequence). The CDR3 totals 13 residues. V was pared by 2 bases and J by 3 bases, with 10 bases between. Here the CDR3 DNA reads TGCAGTGCTAGATACTACAGGGAAGAGACCCAGTACTTC. Translation gives CSARYYREETQYF.

This clonotype was seen a few times. The CDR3 reads CASSKENRDLEETQYF. CDR3 DNA sequence: TGTGCCAGCAGCAAAGAAAACCGGGACCTAGAAGAGACCCAGTACTTC. The rearrangement links TRBV21-1 to TRBJ2-5; no DNA check was done on the table's D call, TRBD2. TRBV21-1 is reported as a pseudogene. This CDR3 region has 16 residues.